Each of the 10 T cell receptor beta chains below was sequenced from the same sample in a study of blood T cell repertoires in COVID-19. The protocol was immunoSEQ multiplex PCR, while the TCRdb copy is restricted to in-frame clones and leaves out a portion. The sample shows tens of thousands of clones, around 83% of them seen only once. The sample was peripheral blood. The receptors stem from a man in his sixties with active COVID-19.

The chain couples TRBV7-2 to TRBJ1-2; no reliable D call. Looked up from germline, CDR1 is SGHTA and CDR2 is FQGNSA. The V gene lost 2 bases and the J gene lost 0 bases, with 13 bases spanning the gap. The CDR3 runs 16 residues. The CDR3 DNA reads TGTGCCAGCAGCTTACGGGGTACTCGAGCTAACTATGGCTACACCTTC. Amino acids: CASSLRGTRANYGYTF. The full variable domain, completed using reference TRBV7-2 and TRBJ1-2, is GAGVSQSPSNKVTEKGKDVELRCDPISGHTALYWYRQSLGQGLEFLIYFQGNSAPDKSGLPSDRFSAERTGGSVSTLTIQRTQQEDSAVYLCASSLRGTRANYGYTFGSGTRLTVV.

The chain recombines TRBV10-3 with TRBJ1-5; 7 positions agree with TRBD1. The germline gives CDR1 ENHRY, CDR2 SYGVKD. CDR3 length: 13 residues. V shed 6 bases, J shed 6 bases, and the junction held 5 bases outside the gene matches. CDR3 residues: CAIRDREGQPQHF. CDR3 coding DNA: TGTGCCATCAGAGACAGGGAAGGTCAGCCCCAGCATTTT.

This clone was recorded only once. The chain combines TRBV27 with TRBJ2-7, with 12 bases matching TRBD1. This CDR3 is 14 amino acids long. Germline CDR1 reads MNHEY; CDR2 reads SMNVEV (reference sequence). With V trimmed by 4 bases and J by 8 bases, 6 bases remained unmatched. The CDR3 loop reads CASSSGTGGLQQYF. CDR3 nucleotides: TGTGCCAGCAGTTCCGGGACAGGGGGCCTCCAGCAGTACTTC.

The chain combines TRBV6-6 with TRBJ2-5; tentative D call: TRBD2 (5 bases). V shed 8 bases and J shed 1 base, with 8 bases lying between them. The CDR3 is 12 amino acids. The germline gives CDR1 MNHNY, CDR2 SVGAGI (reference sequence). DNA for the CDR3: TGTGCCAGCGCGGGCACCCAAGAGACCCAGTACTTC. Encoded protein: CASAGTQETQYF.

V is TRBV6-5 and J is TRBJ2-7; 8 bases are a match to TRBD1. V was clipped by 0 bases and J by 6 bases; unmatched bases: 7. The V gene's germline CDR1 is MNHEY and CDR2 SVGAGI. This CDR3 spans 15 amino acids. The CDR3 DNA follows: TGTGCCAGCAGTTACTCGGGGCAGGGGGCCTCCGAGCAGTACTTC. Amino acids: CASSYSGQGASEQYF.

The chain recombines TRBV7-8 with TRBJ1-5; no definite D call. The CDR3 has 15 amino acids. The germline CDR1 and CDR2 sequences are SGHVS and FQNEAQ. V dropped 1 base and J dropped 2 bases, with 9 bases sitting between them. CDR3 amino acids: CASSLDRPGNQPQHF. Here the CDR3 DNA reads TGTGCCAGCAGCTTAGATCGTCCGGGCAATCAGCCCCAGCATTTT.

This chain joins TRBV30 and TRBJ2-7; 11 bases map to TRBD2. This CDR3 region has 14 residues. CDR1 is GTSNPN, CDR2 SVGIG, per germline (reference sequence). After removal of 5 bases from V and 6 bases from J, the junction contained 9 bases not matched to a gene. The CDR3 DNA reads TGTGCCTGGGCCAAACTAGCGGGAGTGGGCGAGCAGTACTTC. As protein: CAWAKLAGVGEQYF. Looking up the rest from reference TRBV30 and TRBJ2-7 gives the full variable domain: SQTIHQWPATLVQPVGSPLSLECTVEGTSNPNLYWYRQAAGRGLQLLFYSVGIGQISSEVPQNLSASRPQDRQFILSSKKLLLSDSGFYLCAWAKLAGVGEQYFGPGTRLTVT.

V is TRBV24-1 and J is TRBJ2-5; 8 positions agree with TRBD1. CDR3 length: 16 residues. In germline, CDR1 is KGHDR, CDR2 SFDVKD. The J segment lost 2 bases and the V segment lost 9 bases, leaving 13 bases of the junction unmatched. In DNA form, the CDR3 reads TGTGCCACCTCCTTCGCGGGACAGGCCTCACAAGAGACCCAGTACTTC. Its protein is CATSFAGQASQETQYF.

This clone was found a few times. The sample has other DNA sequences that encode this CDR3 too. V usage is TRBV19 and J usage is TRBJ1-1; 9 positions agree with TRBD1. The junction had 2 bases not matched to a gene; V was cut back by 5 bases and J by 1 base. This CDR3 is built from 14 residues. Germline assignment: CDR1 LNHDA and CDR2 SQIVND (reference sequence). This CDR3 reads CASSVQGANTEAFF. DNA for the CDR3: TGTGCCAGTAGTGTACAGGGGGCGAACACTGAAGCTTTCTTT.

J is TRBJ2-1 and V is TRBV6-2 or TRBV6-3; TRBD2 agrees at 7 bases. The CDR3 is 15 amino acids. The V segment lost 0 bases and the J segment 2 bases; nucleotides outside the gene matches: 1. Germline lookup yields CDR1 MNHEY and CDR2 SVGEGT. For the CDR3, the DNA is TGTGCCAGCAGTTACTCCCGGGGGGCCTACAATGAGCAGTTCTTC. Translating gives CASSYSRGAYNEQFF.